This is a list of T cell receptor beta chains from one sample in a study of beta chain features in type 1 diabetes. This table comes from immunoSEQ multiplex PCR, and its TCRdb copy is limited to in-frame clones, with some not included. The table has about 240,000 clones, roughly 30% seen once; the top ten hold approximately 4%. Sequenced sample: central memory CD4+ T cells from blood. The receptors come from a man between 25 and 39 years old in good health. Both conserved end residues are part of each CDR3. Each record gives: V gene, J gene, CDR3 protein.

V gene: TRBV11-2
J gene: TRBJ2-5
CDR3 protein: CASSFNVGTEETQYF

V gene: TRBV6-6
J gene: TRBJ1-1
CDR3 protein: CASSSTTGGMNTEAFF

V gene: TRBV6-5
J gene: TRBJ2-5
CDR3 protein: CASMVLDSLYF

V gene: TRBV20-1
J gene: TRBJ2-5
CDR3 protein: CSAWKQTQYF

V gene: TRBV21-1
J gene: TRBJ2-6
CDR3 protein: CASSKVGANVLTF

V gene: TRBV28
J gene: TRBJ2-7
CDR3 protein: CASSPGGRGLEQYF

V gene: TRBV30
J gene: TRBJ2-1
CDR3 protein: CAWRDLSGLTYNEQFF

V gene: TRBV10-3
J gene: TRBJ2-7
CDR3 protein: CAISPGRSSYEQYF

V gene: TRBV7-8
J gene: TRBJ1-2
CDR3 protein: CASSLDGQGNYGYTF

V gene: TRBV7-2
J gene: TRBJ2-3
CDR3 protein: CASSRSPGEDTQYF

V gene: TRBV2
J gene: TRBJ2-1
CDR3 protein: CASWGADNEQFF

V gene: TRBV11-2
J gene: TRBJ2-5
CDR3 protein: CASSPSYRQVETQYF

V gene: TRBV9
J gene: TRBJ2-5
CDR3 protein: CASSFLAGQETQYF

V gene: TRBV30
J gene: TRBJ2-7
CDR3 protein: CAWSALNEQYF

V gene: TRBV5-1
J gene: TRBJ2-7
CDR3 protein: CASSLAGASSEQYF

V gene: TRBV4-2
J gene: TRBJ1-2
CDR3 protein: CASSQGLGAYGYTF

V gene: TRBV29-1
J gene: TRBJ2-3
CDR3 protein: CSVEDVARARFPTDTQYF

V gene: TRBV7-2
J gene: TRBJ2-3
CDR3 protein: CASSSIGLAGEGYTQYF

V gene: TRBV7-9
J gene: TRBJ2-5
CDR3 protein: CASSFLRGVETQYF

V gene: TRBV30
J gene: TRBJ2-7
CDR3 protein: CAWSLRGGLTEQYF

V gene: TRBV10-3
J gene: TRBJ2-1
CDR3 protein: CAISNPGQGGNEQFF

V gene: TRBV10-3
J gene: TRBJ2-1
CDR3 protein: CAISVTGTGDNEQFF

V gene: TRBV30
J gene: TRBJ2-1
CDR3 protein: CAWRDPGPRKVADEQFF

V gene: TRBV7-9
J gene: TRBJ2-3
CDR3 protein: CASSTSGGLSTDTQYF

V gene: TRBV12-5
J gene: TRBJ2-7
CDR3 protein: CASGFDRGYEQYF

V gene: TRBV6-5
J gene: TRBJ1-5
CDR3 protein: CGYKGQRETQPQHF

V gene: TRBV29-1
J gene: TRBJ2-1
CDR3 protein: CSVDSYNEQFF

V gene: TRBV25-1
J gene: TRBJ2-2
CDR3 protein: CASNQGYTGELFF

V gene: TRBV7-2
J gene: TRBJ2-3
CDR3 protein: CASSLAGPMDTQYF

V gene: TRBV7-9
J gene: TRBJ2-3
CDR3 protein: CASSRTGEARPDTDTQYF

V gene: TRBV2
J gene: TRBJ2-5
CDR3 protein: CASSRQGAGETQYF

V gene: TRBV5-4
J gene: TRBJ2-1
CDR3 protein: CASSLAGPPGNEQFF

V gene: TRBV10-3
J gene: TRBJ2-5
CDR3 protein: CAISAGEETQYF

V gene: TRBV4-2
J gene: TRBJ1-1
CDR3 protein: CASSQAIDRNTEAFF

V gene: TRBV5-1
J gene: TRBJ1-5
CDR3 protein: CASSQDGTRDQPQHF

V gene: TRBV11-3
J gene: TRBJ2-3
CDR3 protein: CASSGGKAGGPDTQYF

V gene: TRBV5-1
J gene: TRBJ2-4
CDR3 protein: CASRGGLGIQYF

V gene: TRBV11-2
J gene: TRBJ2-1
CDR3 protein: CASSPGTGNEQFF

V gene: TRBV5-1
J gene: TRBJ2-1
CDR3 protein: CASSWVSGREYEQFF

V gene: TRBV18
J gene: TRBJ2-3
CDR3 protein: CASSPTGFSTDTQYF

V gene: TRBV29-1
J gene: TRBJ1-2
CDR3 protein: CSVELGYGYTF

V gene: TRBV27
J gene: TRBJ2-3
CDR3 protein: CASTGRDTQYF

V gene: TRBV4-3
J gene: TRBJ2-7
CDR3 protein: CASSQDWGYEQYF

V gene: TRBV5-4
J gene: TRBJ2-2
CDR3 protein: CASSSGQGANTGELFF

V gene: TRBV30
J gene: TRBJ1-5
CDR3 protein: CSWSVTQAQPQHF

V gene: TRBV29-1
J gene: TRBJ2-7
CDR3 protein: CSVEDPYHEQYF

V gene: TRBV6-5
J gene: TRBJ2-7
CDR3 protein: CASDLGTSTYEQYF

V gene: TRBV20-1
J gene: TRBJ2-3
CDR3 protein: CSPHRVDTQYF

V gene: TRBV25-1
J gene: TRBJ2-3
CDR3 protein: CASSESGGTDTQYF

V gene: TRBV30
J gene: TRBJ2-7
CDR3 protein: CAWSVQGFEQYF

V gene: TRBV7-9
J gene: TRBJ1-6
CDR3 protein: CASSPKLSPLHF

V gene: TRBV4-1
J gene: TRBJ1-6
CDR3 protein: CASSLTGTDNSPLHF

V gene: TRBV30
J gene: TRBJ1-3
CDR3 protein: CAWSPRAGNTIYF

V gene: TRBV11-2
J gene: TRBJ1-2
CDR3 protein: CASSLNSGWGAF

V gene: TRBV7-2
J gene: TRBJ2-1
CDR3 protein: CASSLAAGSYNEQFF